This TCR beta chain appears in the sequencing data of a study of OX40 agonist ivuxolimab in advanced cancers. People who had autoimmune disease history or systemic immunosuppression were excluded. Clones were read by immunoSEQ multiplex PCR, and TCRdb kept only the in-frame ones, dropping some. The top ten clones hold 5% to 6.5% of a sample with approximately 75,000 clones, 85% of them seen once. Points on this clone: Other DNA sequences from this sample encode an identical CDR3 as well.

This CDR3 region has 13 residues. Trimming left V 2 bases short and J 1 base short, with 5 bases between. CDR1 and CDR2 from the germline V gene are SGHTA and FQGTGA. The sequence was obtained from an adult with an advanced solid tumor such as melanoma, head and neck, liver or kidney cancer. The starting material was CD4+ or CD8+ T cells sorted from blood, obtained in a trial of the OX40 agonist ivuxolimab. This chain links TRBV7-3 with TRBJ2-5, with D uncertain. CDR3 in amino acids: CASSLRSQETQYF. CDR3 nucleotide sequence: TGTGCCAGCAGCTTACGGTCCCAAGAGACCCAGTACTTC.